Following are 21 T cell receptor beta chains from one sample sequenced in a study of blood T cell repertoires in COVID-19. Libraries were prepared by immunoSEQ multiplex PCR; TCRdb keeps only in-frame clonotypes and omits some of them. The repertoire holds about 170,000 clones, with more than 85% as singletons. What was sequenced was peripheral blood. All receptors come from a woman of 80 years or more with COVID-19, enrolled during active disease.

This chain connects TRBV5-5 to TRBJ1-2; 9 nucleotides match TRBD1. CDR1 is SGHKS, CDR2 YYEKEE, per germline (reference sequence). The V and J ends lost 4 bases and 9 bases, in that order; junction bases with no gene match: 10. This CDR3 has 14 amino acids. The CDR3: CASSSRDRVGSYTF. The CDR3 DNA reads as TGTGCCAGCAGCAGCCGGGACAGGGTTGGGAGCTACACCTTC.

The rearrangement links TRBV9 to TRBJ2-2; the D gene is possibly TRBD1 (6 bases). This CDR3 region has 16 residues. CDR1 and CDR2 from the germline V gene are SGDLS and YYNGEE. Trimming removed 0 bases from V and 3 bases from J, with 12 bases in between. As DNA, the CDR3 is TGTGCCAGCAGCGTAGGGCCAGCAGGGGACACCGGGGAGCTGTTTTTT. Residues: CASSVGPAGDTGELFF.

This chain connects TRBV28 to TRBJ1-5; D is possibly TRBD1 (5 bases). The CDR3 loop spans 17 amino acids. The ends were cut back, 5 bases at V and 5 bases at J, with 22 bases in the middle. Germline CDR1 and CDR2: MDHEN and SYDVKM. In DNA, the CDR3 is TGTGCCAGCAGTCCCCCTTTCTTTTGGGGCAACGATCAGCCCCAGCATTTT. As protein: CASSPPFFWGNDQPQHF.

V usage is TRBV13 and J usage is TRBJ1-2; 8 nucleotides match TRBD1. The CDR3 sequence is 16 residues long. The junction had 10 bases not matched to a gene; V was cut back by 3 bases and J by 4 bases. Germline V lookup: CDR1 PRHDT, CDR2 FYEKMQ (reference sequence). The CDR3 bases are TGTGCCAGCAGCTTCGGGACAGGAGAGGATAGCTATGGCTACACCTTC. The encoded protein is CASSFGTGEDSYGYTF. Full variable domain (remainder filled in from reference TRBV13 and TRBJ1-2): AAGVIQSPRHLIKEKRETATLKCYPIPRHDTVYWYQQGPGQDPQFLISFYEKMQSDKGSIPDRFSAQQFSDYHSELNMSSLELGDSALYFCASSFGTGEDSYGYTFGSGTRLTVV.

This chain connects TRBV27 to TRBJ2-2; 11 bases agree with TRBD2. Trimming took 7 bases from V and 4 from J; bases not matched to a gene: 5. CDR3 length: 15 amino acids. Germline CDR1 MNHEY, CDR2 SMNVEV (reference sequence). The CDR3: CASTLAGGVTGELFF. The CDR3 DNA sequence: TGTGCCAGCACCCTAGCGGGAGGTGTCACCGGGGAGCTGTTTTTT.

The rearrangement joins TRBV29-1 to TRBJ2-5, with D maybe TRBD1 (6 bases). Per the germline V gene, CDR1 is SQVTM and CDR2 is ANQGSEA. V was trimmed by 3 bases and J by 5 bases, leaving 10 bases between them. The CDR3 is 12 residues long. CDR3 sequence: CSVDWGRETQYF. CDR3 bases: TGCAGCGTTGATTGGGGGCGCGAGACCCAGTACTTC.

V usage is TRBV3-1 (or the pseudogene TRBV3-2) and J usage is TRBJ2-1; D is uncertain. The V gene lost 4 bases and the J gene lost 8 bases, with 24 bases spanning the gap. The CDR3 consists of 17 residues. Germline CDR1 and CDR2: LGHDT and YNNKEL (reference sequence). CDR3 residues: CASSRLGLARINYEQFF. CDR3 nucleotide sequence: TGTGCCAGCAGCCGCCTAGGATTGGCTAGAATTAACTATGAGCAGTTCTTC.

The CDR3 bases are TGTGCCAGCTCACCCCAACCGGGACAGGGAAACCTCTATGGCTACACCTTC. Translation gives CASSPQPGQGNLYGYTF. This chain connects TRBV18 to TRBJ1-2; 9 bases map to TRBD1. From germline, CDR1 is KGHSH and CDR2 LQKENI. The V and J ends lost 3 bases and 4 bases, in that order; junction bases with no gene match: 12. This CDR3 spans 17 amino acids.

This clone has only one observation. The chain couples TRBV23-1 to TRBJ1-1, with D possibly matching TRBD1 (5 bases). TRBV23-1 is identified as an open reading frame with a role that is uncertain. V dropped 7 bases and J dropped 4 bases, with 19 bases sitting between them. The CDR3 has 15 residues. The CDR3 reads CASTPPWGRGTEAFF. The CDR3 DNA sequence: TGCGCCAGCACCCCCCCCTGGGGGAGGGGCACTGAAGCTTTCTTT.

V is TRBV7-2 and J is TRBJ2-7; 8 nucleotides line up with TRBD1. CDR1 is SGHTA and CDR2 is FQGNSA in the germline V gene. V dropped 1 base and J dropped 5; count of bases not matched to a gene: 10. There are 16 residues in the CDR3. The CDR3 is CASSLVWAGGSNEQYF. CDR3 DNA: TGTGCCAGCAGCTTAGTCTGGGCAGGGGGCTCTAACGAGCAGTACTTC.

The table lists this clone with a few counts. The V call is TRBV19, the J call TRBJ2-7; 11 positions match TRBD2. Germline loops: CDR1 LNHDA, CDR2 SQIVND (reference sequence). The V and J ends lost 10 bases and 2 bases, in that order; junction bases with no gene match: 31. This CDR3 comprises 22 residues. Here the CDR3 DNA reads TGTGCCATCCAATATCACGGGACAGGGATTATGGATACTAGCGGGAGCGCCTACGAGCAGTACTTC. As protein: CAIQYHGTGIMDTSGSAYEQYF.

The genes are TRBV28 and TRBJ1-1; unclear D gene. Trimming took off 5 bases at V and 11 bases at J, with 15 bases between the two ends. Germline-derived CDR1 and CDR2 are MDHEN and SYDVKM. The CDR3 length is 12 residues. The CDR3, as DNA: TGTGCCAGCAGTGTCACCCCGGGGAGCGCTTTCTTT. This sequence encodes CASSVTPGSAFF.

The J gene is TRBJ1-4, the V gene TRBV28; D ambiguous. Trimming stripped 5 bases from V and 6 bases from J, with 4 bases between. This CDR3 comprises 11 residues. The germline CDR1 and CDR2 sequences are MDHEN and SYDVKM. CDR3 region: CASSPDEKLFF. As DNA, the CDR3 is TGTGCCAGCAGTCCCGATGAAAAACTGTTTTTT.

CDR3 amino acids: CASSVVAGVNTGELFF. The CDR3 region has the DNA TGTGCCAGCAGCGTAGTAGCGGGAGTTAACACCGGGGAGCTGTTTTTT. The chain joins TRBV9 to TRBJ2-2, with TRBD2 matching 9 bases. Germline CDR1 reads SGDLS; CDR2 reads YYNGEE. This CDR3 has 16 amino acids. The V and J ends lost 0 bases and 2 bases, in that order; junction bases with no gene match: 2.

V usage is TRBV19 and J usage is TRBJ1-5; D might be TRBD1 (5 bases). The V and J ends lost 3 bases and 0 bases respectively, with 12 bases between them. The CDR3 has 16 amino acids. Per the germline V gene, CDR1 is LNHDA and CDR2 is SQIVND (reference sequence). This CDR3 reads CASSILVGASNQPQHF. The CDR3 DNA follows: TGTGCCAGTAGTATCTTGGTAGGGGCTAGCAATCAGCCCCAGCATTTT.

This clone was seen a few times. Within the sample, other DNA sequences also encode this same CDR3. This sequence joins TRBV13 and TRBJ1-5, with D unclear. The germline gives CDR1 PRHDT, CDR2 FYEKMQ (reference sequence). The CDR3 consists of 15 residues. With 0 bases removed from V and 0 bases from J, the gap between germline ends came to 6 bases. The CDR3 sequence: CASSLGRYSNQPQHF. For the CDR3, the DNA is TGTGCCAGCAGCTTAGGCCGCTATAGCAATCAGCCCCAGCATTTT.

In nucleotides, the CDR3 is TGTGCCAGCAGAGTTACGACCGACTCCTGGAACGAGCAGTACTTC. Translating gives CASRVTTDSWNEQYF. The V gene is TRBV5-4, the J gene TRBJ2-7; D is ambiguous. Germline-derived CDR1 and CDR2 are SGHNT and YYREEE (reference sequence). The CDR3 contains 15 residues. V lost 5 bases and J lost 5, with 20 bases in between.

CDR3 region: CASSLTVQETQYF. The DNA of the CDR3 is TGTGCCAGCAGCTTGACAGTCCAAGAGACCCAGTACTTC. The rearrangement links TRBV5-6 to TRBJ2-5; D is unclear. Germline V gene lookup returns CDR1 SGHDT and CDR2 YYEEEE. Trimming left V 1 base short and J 1 base short, with 5 bases between. There are 13 residues in the CDR3.

The chain recombines TRBV7-2 with TRBJ1-4; D call uncertain. The CDR3 covers 15 residues. The germline V gene encodes CDR1 SGHTA and CDR2 FQGNSA. V gave up 5 bases and J gave up 5 bases, with 15 bases separating them. The DNA for the CDR3 is TGTGCCAGCAGCCGCCTAGGGAGGGCAAATGAAAAACTGTTTTTT. Translated: CASSRLGRANEKLFF.

This clone was seen a handful of times. This chain connects TRBV9 to TRBJ2-3, with TRBD2 matching over 13 bases. The germline gives CDR1 SGDLS, CDR2 YYNGEE. V was clipped by 0 bases and J by 6 bases; unmatched bases: 7. CDR3 size: 17 residues. For the CDR3, the DNA is TGTGCCAGCAGCGTAGAAACTAGCGGGAGGGCCGCCGATACGCAGTATTTT. This sequence encodes CASSVETSGRAADTQYF.

This chain uses TRBV11-2 with TRBJ2-5; TRBD2 aligns across 14 bases. V dropped 5 bases and J dropped 5; count of bases not matched to a gene: 4. The CDR3 extends over 15 amino acids. Germline V lookup: CDR1 SGHAT, CDR2 FQNNGV. For the CDR3, the DNA is TGTGCCAGCAGCCGGACTAGCGGGAGGTATGAGACCCAGTACTTC. Protein: CASSRTSGRYETQYF.